This T cell receptor beta chain was identified during a study of post-analysis software for immune sequencing data. Whole-study context: Disease courses included relapsing-remitting, secondary progressive and progressive-relapsing multiple sclerosis.

The germline V gene has CDR1 ENHRY and CDR2 SYGVKD. J gave up 5 bases and V 6 bases, and 7 bases lay outside the gene matches. The CDR3 spans 15 residues. Study-level findings and limits: In multiple sclerosis, normalized Chao1 diversity was significantly below that of controls. Strong co-clustering by F measure was seen for same-batch samples. Four to six TRBV segments were significantly more frequent in patients than in controls. TRBV5-6, TRBV5-1 and TRBV20-1 were among these segments.

Unique-molecular-identifier-tagged TCR beta cDNA libraries were used. Input of roughly 0.85 to 11 million T cells yielded 500,000 to 650,000 cDNA molecules. One entry per CDR3 protein results from TCRdb running MiXCR on the PCR reads. Of approximately 730,000 distinct CDR3 sequences in the sample, 46% are singletons; the top ten hold 4% to 5%. In regard to this clonotype: Its specificity is unknown.

This receptor was taken from a girl aged 5 to 17 with multiple sclerosis. V and J are TRBV10-3 and TRBJ2-7; 13 bases are shared with TRBD2. Sequencing input: blood. The chain's CDR3 is CAIRAGTSGTHEQYF. In nucleotides, the CDR3 is TGTGCCATCAGGGCCGGGACTAGCGGGACCCACGAGCAGTACTTC.